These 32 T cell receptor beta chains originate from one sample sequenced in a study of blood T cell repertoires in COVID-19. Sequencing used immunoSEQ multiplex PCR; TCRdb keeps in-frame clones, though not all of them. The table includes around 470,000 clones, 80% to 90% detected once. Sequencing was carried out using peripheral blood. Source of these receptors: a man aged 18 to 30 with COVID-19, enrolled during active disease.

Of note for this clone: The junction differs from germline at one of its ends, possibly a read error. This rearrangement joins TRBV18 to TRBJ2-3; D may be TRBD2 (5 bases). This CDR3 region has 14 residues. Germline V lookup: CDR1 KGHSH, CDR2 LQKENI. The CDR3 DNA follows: TGTGCCAGCTCGCCACCGCTAGCTACAGATACGCAGTATTTT. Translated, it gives CASSPPLATDTQYF.

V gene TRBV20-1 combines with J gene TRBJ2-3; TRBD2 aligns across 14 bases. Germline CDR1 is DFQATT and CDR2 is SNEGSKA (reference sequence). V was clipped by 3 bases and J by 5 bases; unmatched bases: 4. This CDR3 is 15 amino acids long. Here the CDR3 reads CSASRLAGGEDTQYF. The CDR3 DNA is TGCAGTGCTAGTCGACTAGCGGGAGGGGAAGATACGCAGTATTTT.

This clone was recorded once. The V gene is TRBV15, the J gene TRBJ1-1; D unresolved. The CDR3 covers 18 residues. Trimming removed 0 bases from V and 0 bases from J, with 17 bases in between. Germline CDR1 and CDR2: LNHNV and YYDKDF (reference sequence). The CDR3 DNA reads TGTGCCACCAGCAGAGACAGGTCGTCTGGCCGAATGAACACTGAAGCTTTCTTT. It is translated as CATSRDRSSGRMNTEAFF.

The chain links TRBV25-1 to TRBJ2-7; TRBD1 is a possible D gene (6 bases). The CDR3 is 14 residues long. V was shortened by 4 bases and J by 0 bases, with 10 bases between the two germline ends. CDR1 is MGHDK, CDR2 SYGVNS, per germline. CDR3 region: CASSGKDSSYEQYF. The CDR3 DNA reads TGTGCCAGCAGTGGCAAGGACAGCTCCTACGAGCAGTACTTC.

The CDR3 spells CASRGTAYEQYF. Here the CDR3 DNA reads TGTGCCAGCAGAGGGACAGCCTACGAGCAGTACTTC. The chain employs TRBV7-9 and TRBJ2-7, with 7 bases matching TRBD1. The CDR3 extends over 12 amino acids. V was clipped by 6 bases and J by 2 bases; unmatched bases: 1. Germline V gives CDR1 SEHNR, CDR2 FQNEAQ (reference sequence).

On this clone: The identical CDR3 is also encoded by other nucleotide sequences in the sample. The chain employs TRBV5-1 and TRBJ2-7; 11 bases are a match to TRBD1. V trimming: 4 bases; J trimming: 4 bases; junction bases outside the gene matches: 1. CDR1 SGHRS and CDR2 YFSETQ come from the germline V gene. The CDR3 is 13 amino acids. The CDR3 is CASSRDRGYEQYF. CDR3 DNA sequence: TGCGCCAGCAGCAGGGACAGGGGGTACGAGCAGTACTTC.

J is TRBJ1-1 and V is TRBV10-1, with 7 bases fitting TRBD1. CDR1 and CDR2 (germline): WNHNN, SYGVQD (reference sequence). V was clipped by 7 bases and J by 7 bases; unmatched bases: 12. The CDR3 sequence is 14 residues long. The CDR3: CASTETTGDSEAFF. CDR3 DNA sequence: TGCGCCAGCACCGAAACGACGGGGGACAGTGAAGCTTTCTTT.

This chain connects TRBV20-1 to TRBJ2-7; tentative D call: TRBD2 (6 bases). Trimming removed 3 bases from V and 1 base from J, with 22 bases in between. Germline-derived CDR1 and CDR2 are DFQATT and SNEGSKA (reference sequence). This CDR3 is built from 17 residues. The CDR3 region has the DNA TGCAGTGCTAGTCGGTTAGGAGGGAGCCGACAGTCCTACGAGCAGTACTTC. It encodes CSASRLGGSRQSYEQYF.

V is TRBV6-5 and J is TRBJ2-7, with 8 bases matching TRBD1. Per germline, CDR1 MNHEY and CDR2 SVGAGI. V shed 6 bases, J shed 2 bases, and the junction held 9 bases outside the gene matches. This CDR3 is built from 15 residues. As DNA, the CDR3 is TGTGCCAGCAGCGATGGACAGGGATCAACCTACGAGCAGTACTTC. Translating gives CASSDGQGSTYEQYF.

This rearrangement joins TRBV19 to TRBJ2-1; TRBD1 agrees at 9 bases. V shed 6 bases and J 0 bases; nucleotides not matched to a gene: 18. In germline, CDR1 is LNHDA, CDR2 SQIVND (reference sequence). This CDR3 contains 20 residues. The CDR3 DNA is TGTGCCAGTAGGCTGACCGCCGGGACAGGGTGGACCGCCTCCTACAATGAGCAGTTCTTC. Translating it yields CASRLTAGTGWTASYNEQFF.

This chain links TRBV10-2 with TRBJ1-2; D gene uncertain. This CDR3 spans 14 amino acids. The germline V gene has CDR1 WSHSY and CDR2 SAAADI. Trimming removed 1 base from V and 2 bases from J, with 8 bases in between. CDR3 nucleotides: TGCGCCAGCAGTGAGTGGGCCGTAAACTATGGCTACACCTTC. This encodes CASSEWAVNYGYTF.

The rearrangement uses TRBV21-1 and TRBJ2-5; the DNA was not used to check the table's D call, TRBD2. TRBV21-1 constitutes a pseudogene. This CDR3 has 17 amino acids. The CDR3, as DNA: TGTGCCAGCAGCTCAAAGGGACTCGAGAGGGTATTGGAGACCCAGTACTTC. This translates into CASSSKGLERVLETQYF.

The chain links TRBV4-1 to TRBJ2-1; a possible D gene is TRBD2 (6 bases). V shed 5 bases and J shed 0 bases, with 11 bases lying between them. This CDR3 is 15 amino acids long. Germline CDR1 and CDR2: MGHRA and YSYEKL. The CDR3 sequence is CASSLRGSSYNEQFF. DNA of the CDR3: TGCGCCAGCAGCTTACGGGGGAGCTCCTACAATGAGCAGTTCTTC.

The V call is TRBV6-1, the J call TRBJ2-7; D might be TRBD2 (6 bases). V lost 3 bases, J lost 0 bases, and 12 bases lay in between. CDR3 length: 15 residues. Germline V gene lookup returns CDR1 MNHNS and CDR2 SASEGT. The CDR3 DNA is TGTGCCAGCAGTGACCGGGACTCGAGCTCCTACGAGCAGTACTTC. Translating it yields CASSDRDSSSYEQYF.

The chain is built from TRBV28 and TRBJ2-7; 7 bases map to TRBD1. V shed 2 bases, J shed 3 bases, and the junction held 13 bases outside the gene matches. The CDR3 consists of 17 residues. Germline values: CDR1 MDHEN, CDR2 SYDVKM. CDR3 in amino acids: CASSLGPLRGRFYEQYF. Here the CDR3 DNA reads TGTGCCAGCAGTTTAGGACCCTTGAGGGGGCGATTCTACGAGCAGTACTTC.

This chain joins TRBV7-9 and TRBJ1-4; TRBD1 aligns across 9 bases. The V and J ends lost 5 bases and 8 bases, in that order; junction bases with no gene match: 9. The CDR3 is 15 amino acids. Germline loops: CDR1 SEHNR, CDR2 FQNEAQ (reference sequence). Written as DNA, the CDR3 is TGTGCCAGCAGCGGCAGGGACAGGGCAGGAGAAAAACTGTTTTTT. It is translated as CASSGRDRAGEKLFF.

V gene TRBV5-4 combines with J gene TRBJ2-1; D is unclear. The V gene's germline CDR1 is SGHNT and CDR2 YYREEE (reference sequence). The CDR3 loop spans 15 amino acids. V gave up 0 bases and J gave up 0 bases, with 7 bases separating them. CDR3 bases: TGTGCCAGCAGCTTGGGGGTAGCCTCCTACAATGAGCAGTTCTTC. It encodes CASSLGVASYNEQFF.

CDR3 region: CASSWTMADTQYF. As DNA, the CDR3 is TGTGCCAGCAGCTGGACTATGGCAGATACGCAGTATTTT. The J gene is TRBJ2-3, the V gene TRBV11-2, with D perhaps TRBD2 (6 bases). Germline assignment: CDR1 SGHAT and CDR2 FQNNGV. This CDR3 is built from 13 residues. V was shortened by 4 bases and J by 4 bases, with 9 bases between the two germline ends.

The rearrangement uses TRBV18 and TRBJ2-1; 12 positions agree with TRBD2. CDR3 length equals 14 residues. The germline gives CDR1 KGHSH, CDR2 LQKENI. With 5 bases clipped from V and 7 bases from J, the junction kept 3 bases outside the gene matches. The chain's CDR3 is CASSTGLAGNEQFF. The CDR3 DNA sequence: TGTGCCAGCTCAACCGGACTAGCGGGGAATGAGCAGTTCTTC.

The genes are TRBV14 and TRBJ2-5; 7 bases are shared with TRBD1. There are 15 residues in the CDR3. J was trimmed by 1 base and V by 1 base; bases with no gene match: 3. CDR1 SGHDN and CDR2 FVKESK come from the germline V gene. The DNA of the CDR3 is TGTGCCAGCAGCCAAGTACAGGGGCCCCAAGAGACCCAGTACTTC. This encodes CASSQVQGPQETQYF.

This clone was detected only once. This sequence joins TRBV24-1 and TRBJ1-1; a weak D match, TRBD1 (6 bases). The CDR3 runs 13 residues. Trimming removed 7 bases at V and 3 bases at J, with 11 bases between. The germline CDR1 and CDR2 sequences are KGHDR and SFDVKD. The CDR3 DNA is TGTGCCACCAGGGAGACAGGAGACACTGAAGCTTTCTTT. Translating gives CATRETGDTEAFF.

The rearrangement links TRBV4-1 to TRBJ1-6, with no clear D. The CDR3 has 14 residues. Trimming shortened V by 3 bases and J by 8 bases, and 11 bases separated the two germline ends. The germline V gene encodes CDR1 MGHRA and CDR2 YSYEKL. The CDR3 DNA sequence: TGCGCCAGCAGCCATCCCATTCGGGATTCACCCCTCCACTTT. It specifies CASSHPIRDSPLHF.

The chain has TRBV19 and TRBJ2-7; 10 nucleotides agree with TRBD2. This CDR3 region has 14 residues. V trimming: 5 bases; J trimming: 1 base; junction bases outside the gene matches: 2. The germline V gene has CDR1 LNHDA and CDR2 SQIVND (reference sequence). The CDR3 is CASSVTSGSYEQYF. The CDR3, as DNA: TGTGCCAGTAGTGTGACTAGCGGGTCCTACGAGCAGTACTTC.

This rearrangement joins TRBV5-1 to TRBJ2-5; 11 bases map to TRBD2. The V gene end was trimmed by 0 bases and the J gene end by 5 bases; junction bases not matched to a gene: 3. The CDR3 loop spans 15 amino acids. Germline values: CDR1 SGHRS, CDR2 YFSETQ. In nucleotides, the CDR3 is TGCGCCAGCAGCTTGGTGGCTAGCGGGGGGGAGACCCAGTACTTC. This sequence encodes CASSLVASGGETQYF. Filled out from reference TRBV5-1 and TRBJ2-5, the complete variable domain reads KAGVTQTPRYLIKTRGQQVTLSCSPISGHRSVSWYQQTPGQGLQFLFEYFSETQRNKGNFPGRFSGRQFSNSRSEMNVSTLELGDSALYLCASSLVASGGETQYFGPGTRLLVL.

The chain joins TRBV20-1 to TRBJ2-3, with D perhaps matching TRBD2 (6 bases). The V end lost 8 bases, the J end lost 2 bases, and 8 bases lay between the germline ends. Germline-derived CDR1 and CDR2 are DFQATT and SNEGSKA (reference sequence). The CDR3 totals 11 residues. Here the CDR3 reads CSLADTDTQYF. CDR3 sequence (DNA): TGCAGTTTAGCGGACACAGATACGCAGTATTTT.

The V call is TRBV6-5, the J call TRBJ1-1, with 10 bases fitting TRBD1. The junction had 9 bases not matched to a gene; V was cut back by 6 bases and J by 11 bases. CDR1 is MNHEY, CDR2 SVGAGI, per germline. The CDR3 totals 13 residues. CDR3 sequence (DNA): TGTGCCAGCAGAAGACAGGGGGCCCTCGAGGCTTTCTTT. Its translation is CASRRQGALEAFF.

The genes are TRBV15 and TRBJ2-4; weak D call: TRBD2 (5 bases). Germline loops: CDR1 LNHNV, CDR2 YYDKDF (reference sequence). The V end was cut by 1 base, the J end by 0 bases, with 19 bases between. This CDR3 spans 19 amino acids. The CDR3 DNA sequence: TGTGCCACCAGCAGAGTAACGGTTTGGGGAGAACTAGCCAAAAACATTCAGTACTTC. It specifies CATSRVTVWGELAKNIQYF. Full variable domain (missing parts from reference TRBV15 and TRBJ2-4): DAMVIQNPRYQVTQFGKPVTLSCSQTLNHNVMYWYQQKSSQAPKLLFHYYDKDFNNEADTPDNFQSRRPNTSFCFLDIRSPGLGDTAMYLCATSRVTVWGELAKNIQYFGAGTRLSVL.

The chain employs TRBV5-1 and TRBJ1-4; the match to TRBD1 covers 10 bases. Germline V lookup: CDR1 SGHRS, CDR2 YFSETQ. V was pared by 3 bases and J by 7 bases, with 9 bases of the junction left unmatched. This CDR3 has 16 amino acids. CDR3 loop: CASSSTGQGWGEKLFF. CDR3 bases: TGCGCCAGCAGCTCCACGGGACAGGGGTGGGGTGAAAAACTGTTTTTT.

The CDR3 nucleotides read TGTGCCAGCTCACCAGGGACAGGGGACAATCAGCCCCAGCATTTT. The encoded protein is CASSPGTGDNQPQHF. J is TRBJ1-5 and V is TRBV18, with TRBD1 identical over 10 bases. With V trimmed by 2 bases and J by 3 bases, 1 base remained unmatched. Per germline, CDR1 KGHSH and CDR2 LQKENI. The CDR3 loop spans 15 amino acids. The whole variable domain, filled in from reference TRBV18 and TRBJ1-5, reads NAGVMQNPRHLVRRRGQEARLRCSPMKGHSHVYWYRQLPEEGLKFMVYLQKENIIDESGMPKERFSAEFPKEGPSILRIQQVVRGDSAAYFCASSPGTGDNQPQHFGDGTRLSIL.

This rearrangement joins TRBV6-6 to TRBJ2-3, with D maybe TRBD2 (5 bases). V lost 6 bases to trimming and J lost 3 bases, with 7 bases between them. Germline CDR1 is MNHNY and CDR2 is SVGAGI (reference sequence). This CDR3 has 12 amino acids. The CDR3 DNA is TGTGCCAGCAGCGGACTGACAGATACGCAGTATTTT. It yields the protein CASSGLTDTQYF.

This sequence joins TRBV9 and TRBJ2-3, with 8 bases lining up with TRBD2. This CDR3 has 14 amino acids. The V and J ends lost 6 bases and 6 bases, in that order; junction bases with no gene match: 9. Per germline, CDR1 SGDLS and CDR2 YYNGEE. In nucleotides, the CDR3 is TGTGCCAGCACGTTGGCGGGAGGTAGGGATACGCAGTATTTT. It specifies CASTLAGGRDTQYF.

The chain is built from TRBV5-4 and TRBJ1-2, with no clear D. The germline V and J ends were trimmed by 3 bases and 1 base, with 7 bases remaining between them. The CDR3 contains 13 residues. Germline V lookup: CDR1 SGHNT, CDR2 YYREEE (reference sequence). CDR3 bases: TGTGCCAGCAGCTCTAAGAATAACTATGGCTACACCTTC. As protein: CASSSKNNYGYTF.